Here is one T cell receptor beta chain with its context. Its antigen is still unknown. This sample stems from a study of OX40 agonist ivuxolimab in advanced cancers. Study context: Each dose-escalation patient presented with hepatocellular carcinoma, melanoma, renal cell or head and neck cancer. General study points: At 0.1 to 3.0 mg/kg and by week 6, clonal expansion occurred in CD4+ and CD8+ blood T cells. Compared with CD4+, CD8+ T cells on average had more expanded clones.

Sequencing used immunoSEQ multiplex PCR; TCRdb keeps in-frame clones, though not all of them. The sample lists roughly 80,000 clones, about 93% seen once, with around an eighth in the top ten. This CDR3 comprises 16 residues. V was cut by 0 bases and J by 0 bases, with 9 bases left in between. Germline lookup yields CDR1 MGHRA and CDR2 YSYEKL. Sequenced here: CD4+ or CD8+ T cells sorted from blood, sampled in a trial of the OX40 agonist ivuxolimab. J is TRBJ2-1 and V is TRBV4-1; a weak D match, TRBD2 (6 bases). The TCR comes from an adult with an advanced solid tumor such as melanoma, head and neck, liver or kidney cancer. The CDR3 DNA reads TGCGCCAGCAGCCAAGAAAGGAGGGGCTCCTACAATGAGCAGTTCTTC. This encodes CASSQERRGSYNEQFF.